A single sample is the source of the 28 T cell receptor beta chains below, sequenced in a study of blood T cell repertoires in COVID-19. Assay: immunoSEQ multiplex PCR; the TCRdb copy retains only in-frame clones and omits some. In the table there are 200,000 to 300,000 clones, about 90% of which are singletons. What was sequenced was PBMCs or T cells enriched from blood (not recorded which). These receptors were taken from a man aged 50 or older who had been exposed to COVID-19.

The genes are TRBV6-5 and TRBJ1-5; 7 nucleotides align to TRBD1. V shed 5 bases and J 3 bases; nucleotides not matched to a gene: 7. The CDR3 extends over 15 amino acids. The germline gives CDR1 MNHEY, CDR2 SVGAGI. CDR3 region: CASSPKTGPNQPQHF. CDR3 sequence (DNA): TGTGCCAGCAGTCCAAAGACAGGGCCCAATCAGCCCCAGCATTTT.

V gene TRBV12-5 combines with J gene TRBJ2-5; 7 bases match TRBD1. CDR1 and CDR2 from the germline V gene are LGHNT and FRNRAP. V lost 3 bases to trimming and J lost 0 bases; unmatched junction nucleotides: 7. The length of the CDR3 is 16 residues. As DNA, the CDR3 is TGTGCTAGTGGTTTCCACAGGGGTTCGTACCAAGAGACCCAGTACTTC. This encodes CASGFHRGSYQETQYF.

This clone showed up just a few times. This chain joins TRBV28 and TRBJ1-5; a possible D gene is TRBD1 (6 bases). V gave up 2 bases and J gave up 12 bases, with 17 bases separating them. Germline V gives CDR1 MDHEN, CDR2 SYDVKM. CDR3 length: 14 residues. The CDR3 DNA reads TGTGCCAGCAGTTTAGGGGGGGACATTGTTCACCAGCATTTT. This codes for CASSLGGDIVHQHF.

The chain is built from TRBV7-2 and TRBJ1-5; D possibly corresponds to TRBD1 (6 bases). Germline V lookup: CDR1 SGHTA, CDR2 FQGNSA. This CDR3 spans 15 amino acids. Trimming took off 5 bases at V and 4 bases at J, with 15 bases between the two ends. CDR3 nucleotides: TGTGCCAGCAGCCCAGGGGCAGGGATGAATCAGCCCCAGCATTTT. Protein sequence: CASSPGAGMNQPQHF.

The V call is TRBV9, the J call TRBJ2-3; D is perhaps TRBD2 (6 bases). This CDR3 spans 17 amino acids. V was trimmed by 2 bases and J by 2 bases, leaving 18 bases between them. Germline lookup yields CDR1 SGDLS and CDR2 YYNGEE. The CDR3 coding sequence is TGTGCCAGCAGCGTTTTACCGGGACGGGGGACCACAGATACGCAGTATTTT. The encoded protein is CASSVLPGRGTTDTQYF.

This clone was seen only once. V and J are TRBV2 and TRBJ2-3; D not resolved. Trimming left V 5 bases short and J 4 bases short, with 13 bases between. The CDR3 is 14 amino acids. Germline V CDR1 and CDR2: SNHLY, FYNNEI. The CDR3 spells CASSLASVADTQYF. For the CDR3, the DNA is TGTGCCAGCAGTTTAGCCTCCGTAGCAGATACGCAGTATTTT.

The CDR3 DNA sequence: TGCAGCGTTGATGTGAGTGGGAACACCGGGGAGCTGTTTTTT. This sequence encodes CSVDVSGNTGELFF. The chain combines TRBV29-1 with TRBJ2-2, with D unclear. Trimming took off 3 bases at V and 1 base at J, with 9 bases between the two ends. Germline V gives CDR1 SQVTM, CDR2 ANQGSEA. This CDR3 is built from 14 residues.

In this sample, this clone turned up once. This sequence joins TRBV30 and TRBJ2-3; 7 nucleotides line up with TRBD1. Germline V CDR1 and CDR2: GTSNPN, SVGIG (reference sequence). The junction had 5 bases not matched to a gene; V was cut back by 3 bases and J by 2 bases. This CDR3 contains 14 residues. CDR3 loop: CAWSRQGFTDTQYF. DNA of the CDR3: TGTGCCTGGAGCCGACAGGGTTTCACAGATACGCAGTATTTT.

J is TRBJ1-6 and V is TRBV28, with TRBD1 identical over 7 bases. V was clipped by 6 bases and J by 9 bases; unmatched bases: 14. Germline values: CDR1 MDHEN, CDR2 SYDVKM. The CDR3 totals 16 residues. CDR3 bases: TGTGCCAGCAGAGGCGGCAGACAGGGAAGTTCTTCACCCCTCCACTTT. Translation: CASRGGRQGSSSPLHF.

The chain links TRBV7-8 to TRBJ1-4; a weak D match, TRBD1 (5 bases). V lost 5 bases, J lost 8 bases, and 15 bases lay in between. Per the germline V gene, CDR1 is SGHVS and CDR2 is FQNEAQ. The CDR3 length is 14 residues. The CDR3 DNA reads TGTGCCAGCAGCCCCAGGGCAATGTTCGAAAAACTGTTTTTT. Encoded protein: CASSPRAMFEKLFF. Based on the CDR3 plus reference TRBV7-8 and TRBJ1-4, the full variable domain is GAGVSQSPRYKVAKRGQDVALRCDPISGHVSLFWYQQALGQGPEFLTYFQNEAQLDKSGLPSDRFFAERPEGSVSTLKIQRTQQEDSAVYLCASSPRAMFEKLFFGSGTQLSVL.

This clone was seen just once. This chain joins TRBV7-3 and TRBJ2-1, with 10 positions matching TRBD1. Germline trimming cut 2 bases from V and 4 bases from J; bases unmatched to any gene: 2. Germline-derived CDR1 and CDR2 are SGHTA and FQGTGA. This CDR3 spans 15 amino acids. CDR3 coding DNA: TGTGCCAGCAGCTTAGGACAGGGGGTTTACAATGAGCAGTTCTTC. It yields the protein CASSLGQGVYNEQFF. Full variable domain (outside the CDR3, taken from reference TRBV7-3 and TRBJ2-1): GAGVSQTPSNKVTEKGKYVELRCDPISGHTALYWYRQSLGQGPEFLIYFQGTGAADDSGLPNDRFFAVRPEGSVSTLKIQRTERGDSAVYLCASSLGQGVYNEQFFGPGTRLTVL.

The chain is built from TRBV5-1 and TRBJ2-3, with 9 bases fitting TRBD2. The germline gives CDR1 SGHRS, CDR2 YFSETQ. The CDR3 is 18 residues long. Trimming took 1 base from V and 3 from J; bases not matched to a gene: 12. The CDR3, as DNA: TGCGCCAGCAGCTTGCCCGAGGGGAGCGGGAGGCTGACAGATACGCAGTATTTT. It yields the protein CASSLPEGSGRLTDTQYF.

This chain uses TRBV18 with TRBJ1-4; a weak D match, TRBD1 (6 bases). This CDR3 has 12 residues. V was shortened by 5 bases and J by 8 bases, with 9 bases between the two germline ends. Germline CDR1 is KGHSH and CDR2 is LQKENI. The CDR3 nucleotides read TGTGCCAGCTCAGAGGACAGAGAAAAACTGTTTTTT. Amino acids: CASSEDREKLFF. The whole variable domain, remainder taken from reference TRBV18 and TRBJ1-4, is NAGVMQNPRHLVRRRGQEARLRCSPMKGHSHVYWYRQLPEEGLKFMVYLQKENIIDESGMPKERFSAEFPKEGPSILRIQQVVRGDSAAYFCASSEDREKLFFGSGTQLSVL.

In nucleotides, the CDR3 is TGTGCCAGCAGCCAACACCTTTCGGGGTCATCCTACAATGAGCAGTTCTTC. Translation: CASSQHLSGSSYNEQFF. The J gene is TRBJ2-1, the V gene TRBV14, with a weak D call TRBD2 (5 bases). The V and J ends lost 2 bases and 1 base respectively, with 15 bases between them. This CDR3 spans 17 amino acids. Per the germline V gene, CDR1 is SGHDN and CDR2 is FVKESK.

The CDR3 DNA reads as TGTGCCAGAAGCTTGGGTCCGCCGACTAGCGGGTACAATGAGCAGTTCTTC. Protein: CARSLGPPTSGYNEQFF. The chain carries TRBV5-3 and TRBJ2-1; 10 nucleotides match TRBD2. TRBV5-3 qualifies as an ORF whose function is uncertain. Trimming at V came to 0 bases and at J to 4 bases, leaving 7 bases not matched to a gene. CDR3 length: 17 amino acids.

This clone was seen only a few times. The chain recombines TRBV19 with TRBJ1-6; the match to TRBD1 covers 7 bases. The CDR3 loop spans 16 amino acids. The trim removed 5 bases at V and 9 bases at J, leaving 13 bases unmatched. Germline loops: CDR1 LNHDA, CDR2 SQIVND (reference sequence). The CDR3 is CASSSRTGMRGSPLHF. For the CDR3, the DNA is TGTGCCAGTAGTTCGCGGACAGGCATGCGGGGTTCACCCCTCCACTTT.

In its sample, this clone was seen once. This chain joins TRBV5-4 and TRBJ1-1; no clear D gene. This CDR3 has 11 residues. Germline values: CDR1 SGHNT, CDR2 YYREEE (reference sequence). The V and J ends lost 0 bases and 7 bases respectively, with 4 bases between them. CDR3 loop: CASSLAGEAFF. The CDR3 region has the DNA TGTGCCAGCAGCTTGGCAGGTGAAGCTTTCTTT. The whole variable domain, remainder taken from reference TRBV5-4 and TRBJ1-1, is ETGVTQSPTHLIKTRGQQVTLRCSSQSGHNTVSWYQQALGQGPQFIFQYYREEENGRGNFPPRFSGLQFPNYSSELNVNALELDDSALYLCASSLAGEAFFGQGTRLTVV.

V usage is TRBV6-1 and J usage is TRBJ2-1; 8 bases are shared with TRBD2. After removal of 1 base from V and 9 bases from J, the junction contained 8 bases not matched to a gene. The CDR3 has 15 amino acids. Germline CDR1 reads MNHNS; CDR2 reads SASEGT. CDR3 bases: TGTGCCAGCAGTGAAGGCGGGGGGAGACACGGTGAGCAGTTCTTC. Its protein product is CASSEGGGRHGEQFF.

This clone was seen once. CDR3 bases: TGTGCCAGCAGTTCCCGACCGGGACTAGCGGGGGACAGCTCCTACAATGAGCAGTTCTTC. This codes for CASSSRPGLAGDSSYNEQFF. V gene TRBV28 combines with J gene TRBJ2-1, with TRBD2 matching over 14 bases. The CDR3 is 20 amino acids. CDR1 and CDR2 from the germline V gene are MDHEN and SYDVKM. Trimming took 4 bases from V and 0 from J; bases not matched to a gene: 11.

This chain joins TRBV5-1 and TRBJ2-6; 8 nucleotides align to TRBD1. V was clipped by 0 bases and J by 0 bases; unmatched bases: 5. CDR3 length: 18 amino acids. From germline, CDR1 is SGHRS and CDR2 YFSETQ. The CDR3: CASSLVVTGDSGANVLTF. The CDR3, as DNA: TGCGCCAGCAGCTTGGTTGTGACAGGGGACTCTGGGGCCAACGTCCTGACTTTC.

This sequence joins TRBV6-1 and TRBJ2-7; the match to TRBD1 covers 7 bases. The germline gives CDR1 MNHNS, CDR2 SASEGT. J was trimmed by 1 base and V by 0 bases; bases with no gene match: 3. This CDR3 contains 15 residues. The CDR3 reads CASSEAQGVSYEQYF. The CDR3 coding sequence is TGTGCCAGCAGTGAAGCGCAGGGGGTTTCCTACGAGCAGTACTTC.

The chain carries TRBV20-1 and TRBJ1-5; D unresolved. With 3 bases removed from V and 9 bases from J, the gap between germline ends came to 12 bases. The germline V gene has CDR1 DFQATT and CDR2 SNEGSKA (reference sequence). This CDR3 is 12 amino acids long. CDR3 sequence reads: CSASTPLTPQHF. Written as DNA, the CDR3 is TGCAGTGCTAGTACCCCACTTACGCCCCAGCATTTT.

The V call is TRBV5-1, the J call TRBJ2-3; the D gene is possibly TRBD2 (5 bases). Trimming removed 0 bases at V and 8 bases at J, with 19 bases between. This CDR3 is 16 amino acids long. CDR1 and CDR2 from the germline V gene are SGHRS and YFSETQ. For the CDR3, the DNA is TGCGCCAGCAGCTTGGCCGGGGAAGGTCTGTCAGGTACGCAGTATTTT. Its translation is CASSLAGEGLSGTQYF. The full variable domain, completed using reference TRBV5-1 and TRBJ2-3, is KAGVTQTPRYLIKTRGQQVTLSCSPISGHRSVSWYQQTPGQGLQFLFEYFSETQRNKGNFPGRFSGRQFSNSRSEMNVSTLELGDSALYLCASSLAGEGLSGTQYFGPGTRLTVL.

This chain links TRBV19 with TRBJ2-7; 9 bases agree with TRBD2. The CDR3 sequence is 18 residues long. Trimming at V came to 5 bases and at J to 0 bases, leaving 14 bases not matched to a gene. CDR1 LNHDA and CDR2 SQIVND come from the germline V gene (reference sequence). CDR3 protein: CASSASRGGAEVSYEQYF. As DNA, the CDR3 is TGTGCCAGTAGTGCTTCTCGCGGGGGGGCCGAAGTCTCCTACGAGCAGTACTTC. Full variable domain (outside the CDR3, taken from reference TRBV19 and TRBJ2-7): DGGITQSPKYLFRKEGQNVTLSCEQNLNHDAMYWYRQDPGQGLRLIYYSQIVNDFQKGDIAEGYSVSREKKESFPLTVTSAQKNPTAFYLCASSASRGGAEVSYEQYFGPGTRLTVT.

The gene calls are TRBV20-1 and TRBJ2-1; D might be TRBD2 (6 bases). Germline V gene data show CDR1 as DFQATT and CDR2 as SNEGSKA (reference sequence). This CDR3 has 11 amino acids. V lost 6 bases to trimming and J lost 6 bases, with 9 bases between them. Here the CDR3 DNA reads TGCAGTGCCCGGCGGGGCAATGAGCAGTTCTTC. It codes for CSARRGNEQFF.

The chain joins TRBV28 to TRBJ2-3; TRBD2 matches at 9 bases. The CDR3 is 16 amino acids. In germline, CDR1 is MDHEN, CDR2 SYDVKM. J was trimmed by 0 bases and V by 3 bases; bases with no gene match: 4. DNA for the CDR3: TGTGCCAGCAGTTTTGTAACTAGCGGGAGCACAGATACGCAGTATTTT. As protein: CASSFVTSGSTDTQYF.

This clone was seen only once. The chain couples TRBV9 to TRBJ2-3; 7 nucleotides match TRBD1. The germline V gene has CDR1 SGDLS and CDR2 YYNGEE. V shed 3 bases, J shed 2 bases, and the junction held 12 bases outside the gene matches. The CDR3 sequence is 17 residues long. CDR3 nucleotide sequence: TGTGCCAGCAGCGCCACATTCTCAGGGGGATACACAGATACGCAGTATTTT. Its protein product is CASSATFSGGYTDTQYF.

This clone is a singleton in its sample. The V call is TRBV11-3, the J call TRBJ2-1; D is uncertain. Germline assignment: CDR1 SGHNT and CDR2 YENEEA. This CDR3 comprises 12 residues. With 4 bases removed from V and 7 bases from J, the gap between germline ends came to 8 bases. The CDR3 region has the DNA TGTGCCAGCAGCTCCTCGGTTAATGAGCAGTTCTTC. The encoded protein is CASSSSVNEQFF.